The present TCR beta chain was sequenced within a study of blood T cell repertoires in COVID-19. Trimming cost V 1 base and J 7 bases; bases outside gene matches: 3. Germline lookup yields CDR1 MNHEY and CDR2 SMNVEV (reference sequence). CDR3 length: 13 residues. Produced via immunoSEQ multiplex PCR; TCRdb's table is partial and in-frame only. The sample lists about 16,000 clones, about 89% seen once, with more than 20% in the top ten. The sequenced material came from peripheral blood. The V gene is TRBV27, the J gene TRBJ1-2; 7 bases match TRBD1. The TCR originated in a man aged 55 to 70 with acute or convalescent COVID-19. CDR3 sequence reads: CASSLLQGTGYTF. CDR3 DNA: TGTGCCAGCAGTTTATTACAGGGGACTGGCTACACCTTC.